This T cell receptor beta chain was sequenced in a study of identical twins. Overall study results and limits: Cross-sectional statistics, not tracking of the same donors, supported the conclusions. An excess of low generation probability was shown by twin-shared out-of-frame alpha sequences.

The germline V gene encodes CDR1 GTSNPN and CDR2 SVGIG (reference sequence). Germline trimming cut 5 bases from V and 3 bases from J; bases unmatched to any gene: 8. The CDR3 spans 14 residues. With template switching, a universal primer site was added, and the cDNA carried unique molecular identifiers. TCRdb redid the calling of the 5' RACE reads with MiXCR, one entry per CDR3 protein. The repertoire has 690,000 or so distinct CDR3 sequences, over 8.5% of them found once; the top ten carry 0.98%. A word on this clonotype: What it binds is unknown.

The same data also contributed to another study, on yellow fever vaccine responses in identical twins.

The clonotype was recovered from a young woman in good health. The sequencing sample was made of PBMCs. V and J are TRBV30 and TRBJ1-2; TRBD1 matches at 8 bases. The CDR3 nucleotides read TGTGCCTGGGACCCGGGACAGGACCACTATGGCTACACCTTC. Translation: CAWDPGQDHYGYTF.